One and the same sample provided the 21 T cell receptor beta chains below, sequenced in a study of T cell clusters in autoimmune cytopenias. Each sample's input was 250 ng genomic DNA, some 38,000 genome equivalents. TRB rearrangements were amplified by touch-down multiplex PCR with mixed TRB-A/B primers. TCRdb re-analyzed the multiplex PCR reads; it lists each CDR3 protein once, without DNA. Recorded for this sample: approximately 5,600 distinct CDR3 sequences. These same records also appear under a second study, on T cell repertoires in aging, cancer and after chemotherapy.

Source material: peripheral blood. The receptors derive from a human donor in good health.

The CDR3 protein is CAGTLGKTEAFF. The chain joins TRBV30 to TRBJ1-1. The CDR3 has 12 amino acids. CDR1 and CDR2 from the germline V gene are GTSNPN and SVGIG (reference sequence).

This clonotype is classed as medium-sized by frequency. The CDR3 sequence: CASSIPQGQGTRGNTIYF. The genes are TRBV19 and TRBJ1-3; absent DNA, TCRdb's TRBD1 call cannot be checked. There are 18 residues in the CDR3. Germline CDR1 reads LNHDA; CDR2 reads SQIVND (reference sequence).

The chain recombines TRBV19 with TRBJ1-2; the D gene TCRdb calls, TRBD1, cannot be checked with no DNA. Per the germline V gene, CDR1 is LNHDA and CDR2 is SQIVND (reference sequence). This CDR3 is built from 13 residues. CDR3: CASSRPGDYGYTF. The whole variable domain, remainder taken from reference TRBV19 and TRBJ1-2, is DGGITQSPKYLFRKEGQNVTLSCEQNLNHDAMYWYRQDPGQGLRLIYYSQIVNDFQKGDIAEGYSVSREKKESFPLTVTSAQKNPTAFYLCASSRPGDYGYTFGSGTRLTVV.

The J gene is TRBJ2-3, the V gene TRBV5-6; TCRdb gives TRBD2 as the D gene, but with no DNA this cannot be confirmed. The CDR3 runs to 15 residues. CDR1 and CDR2 (germline): SGHDT, YYEEEE. The CDR3 sequence is CASSFGNTEGDTQYF. The variable domain in full, with the rest retrieved from reference TRBV5-6 and TRBJ2-3, is DAGVTQSPTHLIKTRGQQVTLRCSPKSGHDTVSWYQQALGQGPQFIFQYYEEEERQRGNFPDRFSGHQFPNYSSELNVNALLLGDSALYLCASSFGNTEGDTQYFGPGTRLTVL.

The V gene is TRBV6-5, the J gene TRBJ1-1; TCRdb calls TRBD1, which cannot be checked without DNA. Germline V gene lookup returns CDR1 MNHEY and CDR2 SVGAGI. This CDR3 comprises 12 residues. The CDR3 sequence is CASMDWATEAFF.

The CDR3 sequence: CASSLAGGSKFF. V is TRBV12-3 or TRBV12-4 and J is TRBJ2-1; TCRdb outputs TRBD2, but without DNA this stays unchecked. This CDR3 is 12 amino acids long.

In terms of frequency, this clonotype is medium-sized. V and J are TRBV30 and TRBJ1-2; TCRdb's D call of TRBD1 is untestable without DNA. Germline V gene sequence: CDR1 GTSNPN, CDR2 SVGIG (reference sequence). The CDR3 spans 14 residues. The CDR3 here is CAWSVEDRVYGYTF. Full variable domain (missing parts from reference TRBV30 and TRBJ1-2): SQTIHQWPATLVQPVGSPLSLECTVEGTSNPNLYWYRQAAGRGLQLLFYSVGIGQISSEVPQNLSASRPQDRQFILSSKKLLLSDSGFYLCAWSVEDRVYGYTFGSGTRLTVV.

This chain links TRBV4-2 with TRBJ1-2; the TCRdb call, TRBD1, lacks DNA for checking. In germline, CDR1 is LGHNA, CDR2 YNFKEQ. This CDR3 region has 16 residues. The CDR3 here is CASSQPGQGGSYGYTF.

Considering frequency, this clonotype is medium-sized. CDR3 region: CASSLSIGEQFF. This rearrangement joins TRBV27 to TRBJ2-1. The CDR3 length is 12 residues. Germline V gene lookup returns CDR1 MNHEY and CDR2 SMNVEV (reference sequence).

The gene calls are TRBV12-3 or TRBV12-4 and TRBJ1-2; TCRdb proposes TRBD1, but this gene call is untestable without DNA. This CDR3 contains 12 residues. CDR3: CASSSLGGGYTF.

This chain uses TRBV5-1 with TRBJ2-1; TCRdb lists TRBD2, though no DNA is available to test this call. This CDR3 spans 15 amino acids. CDR1 is SGHRS, CDR2 YFSETQ, per germline. The CDR3 sequence: CASSLVASGGSEQFF.

Considering frequency, this clonotype is medium-sized. The J gene is TRBJ2-2, the V gene TRBV19; TCRdb gives TRBD1 as the D gene, but with no DNA this cannot be confirmed. There are 14 residues in the CDR3. CDR1 LNHDA and CDR2 SQIVND come from the germline V gene (reference sequence). CDR3 loop: CASRQGDDTGELFF. Supplemented by reference TRBV19 and TRBJ2-2, the full variable domain reads DGGITQSPKYLFRKEGQNVTLSCEQNLNHDAMYWYRQDPGQGLRLIYYSQIVNDFQKGDIAEGYSVSREKKESFPLTVTSAQKNPTAFYLCASRQGDDTGELFFGEGSRLTVL.

The chain is built from TRBV5-6 and TRBJ2-6. The CDR3 covers 15 residues. Germline V gene lookup returns CDR1 SGHDT and CDR2 YYEEEE. CDR3 loop: CASSLYLSGANVLTF.

This clonotype is labeled medium-sized based on frequency. This chain connects TRBV5-4 to TRBJ2-1; with no DNA, the TCRdb D assignment of TRBD2 cannot be verified. The CDR3 extends over 14 amino acids. CDR1 and CDR2 (germline): SGHNT, YYREEE (reference sequence). Here the CDR3 reads CASSSTLSGDEQFF.

The rearrangement uses TRBV6-5 and TRBJ2-3; TCRdb returns TRBD2, unconfirmable since there is no DNA. The CDR3 contains 20 residues. Germline V CDR1 and CDR2: MNHEY, SVGAGI. This CDR3 reads CASSFLLAGGPKLRTDTQYF.

The chain couples TRBV12-3 or TRBV12-4 to TRBJ2-1. The CDR3 totals 15 residues. The CDR3 is CASSLYQEPNNEQFF.

This clonotype is labeled medium-sized (0.01 to 0.1%) based on frequency. The chain employs TRBV27 and TRBJ2-3; absent DNA, TCRdb's TRBD2 call cannot be checked. Germline assignment: CDR1 MNHEY and CDR2 SMNVEV (reference sequence). The CDR3 loop spans 15 amino acids. The CDR3 reads CASQAGRVGADTQYF.

Frequency places this clonotype as medium-sized. The rearrangement uses TRBV18 and TRBJ2-3; the TCRdb call, TRBD2, lacks DNA for checking. This CDR3 is 15 amino acids long. Germline V lookup: CDR1 KGHSH, CDR2 LQKENI. The CDR3 region is CASSPSGVPTDTQYF.

V and J are TRBV12-3 or TRBV12-4 and TRBJ2-5; lacking DNA, the TRBD1 call made by TCRdb goes unchecked. There are 14 residues in the CDR3. The CDR3 here is CASSGRDRVETQYF.

The chain links TRBV18 to TRBJ2-2. The CDR3 is 15 amino acids. Looked up from germline, CDR1 is KGHSH and CDR2 is LQKENI. The CDR3 sequence: CASSPLVGDTGELFF.

This rearrangement joins TRBV19 to TRBJ1-5; TCRdb's D call of TRBD1 is untestable without DNA. The CDR3 consists of 16 residues. Germline values: CDR1 LNHDA, CDR2 SQIVND (reference sequence). CDR3 region: CASSLRQGAKGQPQHF.